The entry that follows covers one TCR beta chain sequence. The data were obtained in a study of T cell changes during pregnancy in multiple sclerosis. Sequencing used immunoSEQ multiplex PCR; TCRdb keeps in-frame clones, though not all of them. The data show roughly 54,000 clones, with 92% seen just once and approximately 0.69% held by the top ten. The CDR3 extends over 13 amino acids. Germline CDR1 and CDR2: SGHAT and FQNNGV. V lost 5 bases and J lost 5, with 13 bases in between. Sequenced material: CD4+ T cells from peripheral blood mononuclear cells, taken after pregnancy. The chain links TRBV11-2 to TRBJ2-7, with D possibly TRBD1 on 6 matching bases. This receptor was taken from a female donor with multiple sclerosis, enrolled in a pregnancy study. The CDR3 DNA reads as TGTGCCAGCAGCCAAGGGGGAACAAACGAGCAGTACTTC. As protein: CASSQGGTNEQYF.